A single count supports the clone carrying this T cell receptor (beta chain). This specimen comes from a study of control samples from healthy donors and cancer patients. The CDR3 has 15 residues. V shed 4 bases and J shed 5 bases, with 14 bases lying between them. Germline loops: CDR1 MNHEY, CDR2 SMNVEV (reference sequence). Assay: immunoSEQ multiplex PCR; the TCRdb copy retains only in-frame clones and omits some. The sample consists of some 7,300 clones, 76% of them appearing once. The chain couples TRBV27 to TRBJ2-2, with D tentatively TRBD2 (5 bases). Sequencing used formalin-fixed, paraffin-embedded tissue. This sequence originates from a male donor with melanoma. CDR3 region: CASSSSGIYTGELFF. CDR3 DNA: TGTGCCAGCAGTTCCTCCGGGATATATACCGGGGAGCTGTTTTTT.